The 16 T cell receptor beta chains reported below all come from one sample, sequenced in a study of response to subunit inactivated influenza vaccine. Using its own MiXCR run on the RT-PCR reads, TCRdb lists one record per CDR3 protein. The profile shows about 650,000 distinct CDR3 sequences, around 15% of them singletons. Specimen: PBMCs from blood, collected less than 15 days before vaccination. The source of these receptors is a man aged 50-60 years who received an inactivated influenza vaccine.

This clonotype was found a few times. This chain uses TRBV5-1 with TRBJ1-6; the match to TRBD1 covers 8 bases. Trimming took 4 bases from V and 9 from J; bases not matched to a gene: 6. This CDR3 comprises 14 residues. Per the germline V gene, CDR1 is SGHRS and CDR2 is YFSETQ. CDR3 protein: CASSEDRGLSPLHF. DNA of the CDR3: TGCGCCAGCAGCGAAGACAGGGGACTTTCACCCCTCCACTTT.

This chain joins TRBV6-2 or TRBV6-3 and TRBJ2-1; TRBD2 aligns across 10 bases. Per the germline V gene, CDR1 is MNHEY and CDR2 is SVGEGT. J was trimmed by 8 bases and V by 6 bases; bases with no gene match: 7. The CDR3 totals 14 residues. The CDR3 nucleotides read TGTGCCAGCAGGACCGGGACTAGCGTCGATGAGCAGTTCTTC. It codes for CASRTGTSVDEQFF.

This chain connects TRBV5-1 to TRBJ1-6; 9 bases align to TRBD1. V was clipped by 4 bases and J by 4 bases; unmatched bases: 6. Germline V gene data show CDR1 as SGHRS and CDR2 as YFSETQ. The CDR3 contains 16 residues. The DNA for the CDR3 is TGCGCCAGCAGCCAAACAGGGGGCGCGTATAATTCACCCCTCCACTTT. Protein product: CASSQTGGAYNSPLHF.

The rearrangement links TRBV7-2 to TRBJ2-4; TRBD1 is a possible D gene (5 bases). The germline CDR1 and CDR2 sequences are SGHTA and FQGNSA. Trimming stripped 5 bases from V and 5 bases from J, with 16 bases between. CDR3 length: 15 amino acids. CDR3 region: CASSPRRQPENIQYF. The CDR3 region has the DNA TGTGCCAGCAGCCCTAGGCGACAGCCGGAAAACATTCAGTACTTC.

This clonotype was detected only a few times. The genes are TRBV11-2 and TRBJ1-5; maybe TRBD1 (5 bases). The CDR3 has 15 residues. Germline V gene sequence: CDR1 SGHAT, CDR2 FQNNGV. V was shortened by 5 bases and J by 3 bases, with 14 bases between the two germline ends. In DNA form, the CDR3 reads TGTGCCAGCAGCGCAGCTGGACATACCAATCAGCCCCAGCATTTT. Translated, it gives CASSAAGHTNQPQHF.

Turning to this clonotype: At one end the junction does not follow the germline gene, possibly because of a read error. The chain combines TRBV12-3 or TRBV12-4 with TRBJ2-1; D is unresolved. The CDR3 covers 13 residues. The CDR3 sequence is CDSSTASYNEQFF. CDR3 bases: TGTGACAGCAGTACGGCCTCCTACAATGAGCAGTTCTTC.

CDR3 protein: CASSQIYGYTF. DNA for the CDR3: TGTGCCAGCAGTCAAATCTATGGCTACACCTTC. V usage is TRBV6-6 and J usage is TRBJ1-2; D gene unclear. V gave up 5 bases and J gave up 4 bases, with 5 bases separating them. There are 11 residues in the CDR3. Germline V lookup: CDR1 MNHNY, CDR2 SVGAGI (reference sequence).

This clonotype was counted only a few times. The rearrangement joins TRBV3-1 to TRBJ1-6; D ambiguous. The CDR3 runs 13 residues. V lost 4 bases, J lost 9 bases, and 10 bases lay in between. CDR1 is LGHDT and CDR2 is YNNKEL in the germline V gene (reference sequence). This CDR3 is CASSRENGSPLHF. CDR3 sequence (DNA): TGTGCCAGCAGCCGGGAGAACGGTTCACCCCTCCACTTT. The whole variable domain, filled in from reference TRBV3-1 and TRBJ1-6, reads DTAVSQTPKYLVTQMGNDKSIKCEQNLGHDTMYWYKQDSKKFLKIMFSYNNKELIINETVPNRFSPKSPDKAHLNLHINSLELGDSAVYFCASSRENGSPLHFGNGTRLTVT.

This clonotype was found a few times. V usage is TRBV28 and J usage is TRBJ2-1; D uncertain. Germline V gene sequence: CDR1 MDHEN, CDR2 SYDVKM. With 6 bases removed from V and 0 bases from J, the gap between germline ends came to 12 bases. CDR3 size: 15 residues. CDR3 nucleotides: TGTGCCAGCAGCCAACATCAGAGCTCCTACAATGAGCAGTTCTTC. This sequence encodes CASSQHQSSYNEQFF.

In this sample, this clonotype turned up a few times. The CDR3 is CASRDFRDSWGETQYF. CDR3 bases: TGCGCCAGCAGGGACTTCCGGGACTCATGGGGAGAGACCCAGTACTTC. The rearrangement uses TRBV5-1 and TRBJ2-5, with D possibly being TRBD2 (6 bases). The germline V gene has CDR1 SGHRS and CDR2 YFSETQ. Trimming took 5 bases from V and 4 from J, leaving 21 bases between them. The CDR3 extends over 16 amino acids.

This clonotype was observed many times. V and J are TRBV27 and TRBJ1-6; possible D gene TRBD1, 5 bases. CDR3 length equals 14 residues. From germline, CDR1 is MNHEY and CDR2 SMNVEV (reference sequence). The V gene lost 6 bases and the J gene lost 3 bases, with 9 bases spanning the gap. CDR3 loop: CASSGTVYNSPLHF. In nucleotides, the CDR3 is TGTGCCAGCAGCGGGACGGTCTATAATTCACCCCTCCACTTT.

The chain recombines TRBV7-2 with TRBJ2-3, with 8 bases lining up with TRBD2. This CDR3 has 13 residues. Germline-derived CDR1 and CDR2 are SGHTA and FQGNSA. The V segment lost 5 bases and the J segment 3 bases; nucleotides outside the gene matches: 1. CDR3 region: CASSGLATDTQYF. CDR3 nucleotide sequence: TGTGCCAGCAGCGGACTAGCAACAGATACGCAGTATTTT.

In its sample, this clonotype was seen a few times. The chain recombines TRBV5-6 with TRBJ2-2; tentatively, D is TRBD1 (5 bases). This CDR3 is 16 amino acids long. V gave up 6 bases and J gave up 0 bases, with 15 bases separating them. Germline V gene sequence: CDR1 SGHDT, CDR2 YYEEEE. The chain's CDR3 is CASIRRQSSNTGELFF. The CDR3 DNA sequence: TGTGCCAGCATTCGGCGACAGTCCTCGAACACCGGGGAGCTGTTTTTT. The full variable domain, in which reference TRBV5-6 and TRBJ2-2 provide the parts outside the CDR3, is DAGVTQSPTHLIKTRGQQVTLRCSPKSGHDTVSWYQQALGQGPQFIFQYYEEEERQRGNFPDRFSGHQFPNYSSELNVNALLLGDSALYLCASIRRQSSNTGELFFGEGSRLTVL.

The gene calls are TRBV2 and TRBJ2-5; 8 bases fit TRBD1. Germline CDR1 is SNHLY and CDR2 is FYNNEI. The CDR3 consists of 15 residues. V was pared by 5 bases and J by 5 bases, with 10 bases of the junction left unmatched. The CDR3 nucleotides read TGTGCCAGCAGTCAGACAGGGGCTCCCTCGGAGACCCAGTACTTC. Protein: CASSQTGAPSETQYF.

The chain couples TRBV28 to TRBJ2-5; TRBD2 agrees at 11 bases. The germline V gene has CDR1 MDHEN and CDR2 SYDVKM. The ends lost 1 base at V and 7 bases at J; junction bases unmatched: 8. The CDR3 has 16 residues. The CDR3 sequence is CASSLSLAGADGTQYF. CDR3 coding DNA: TGTGCCAGCAGTTTATCACTAGCGGGGGCCGACGGGACCCAGTACTTC.

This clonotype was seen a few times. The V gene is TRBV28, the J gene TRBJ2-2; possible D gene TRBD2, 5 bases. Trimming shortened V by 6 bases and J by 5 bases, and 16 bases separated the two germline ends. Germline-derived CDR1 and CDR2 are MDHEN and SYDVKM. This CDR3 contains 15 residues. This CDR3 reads CASSEGSLETGELFF. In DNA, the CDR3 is TGTGCCAGCAGCGAGGGATCTCTTGAGACCGGGGAGCTGTTTTTT.